Each of the 27 T cell receptor beta chains below was sequenced from the same sample in a study of blood T cell repertoires in COVID-19. Assay: immunoSEQ multiplex PCR; the TCRdb copy retains only in-frame clones and omits some. This table has approximately 130,000 clones, more than 80% appearing once. Sequencing was done on a sample of peripheral blood. The source is a human donor in a cohort sampled during active COVID-19.

This clone was recorded only once. The gene calls are TRBV9 and TRBJ1-1, with D perhaps matching TRBD1 (5 bases). V was pared by 4 bases and J by 1 base, with 17 bases between. This CDR3 is 16 amino acids long. Germline assignment: CDR1 SGDLS and CDR2 YYNGEE. CDR3: CASSFGTGLSNTEAFF. CDR3 nucleotide sequence: TGTGCCAGCAGCTTTGGTACGGGACTTTCGAACACTGAAGCTTTCTTT.

J is TRBJ2-4 and V is TRBV12-3 or TRBV12-4; 7 bases fit TRBD1. Trimming removed 8 bases from V and 6 bases from J; junction bases left unmatched: 1. The CDR3 is made up of 11 amino acids. The CDR3 sequence is CASGDRNIQYF. DNA for the CDR3: TGTGCCAGCGGGGACAGAAACATTCAGTACTTC.

The CDR3 sequence is CASSLTGSWATNEKLFF. Here the CDR3 DNA reads TGTGCCAGCAGTTTAACAGGGTCGTGGGCAACTAATGAAAAACTGTTTTTT. The V gene is TRBV27, the J gene TRBJ1-4, with D possibly being TRBD1 (6 bases). V shed 2 bases and J shed 0 bases, with 13 bases lying between them. Germline V gene lookup returns CDR1 MNHEY and CDR2 SMNVEV (reference sequence). CDR3 length: 17 amino acids.

The chain has TRBV19 and TRBJ1-5; 7 bases map to TRBD1. Germline V CDR1 and CDR2: LNHDA, SQIVND (reference sequence). Unmatched junction bases numbered 8, after V lost 6 bases and J lost 6 bases. The CDR3 length is 14 residues. CDR3 residues: CASSETGYSQPQHF. The DNA for the CDR3 is TGTGCCAGTAGCGAGACAGGGTACAGTCAGCCCCAGCATTTT.

The rearrangement uses TRBV19 and TRBJ1-2; D is uncertain. Between the trimmed V and J ends, which lost 0 bases and 5 bases, there was a span of 13 bases. This CDR3 is 15 amino acids long. The germline V gene has CDR1 LNHDA and CDR2 SQIVND (reference sequence). CDR3 DNA sequence: TGTGCCAGTAGTATAGATCGAACGGGTCGATATGGCTACACCTTC. As protein: CASSIDRTGRYGYTF.

The V gene is TRBV5-1, the J gene TRBJ2-3; no clear D. Germline V gene data show CDR1 as SGHRS and CDR2 as YFSETQ. This CDR3 region has 11 residues. The V and J ends lost 5 bases and 4 bases respectively, with 5 bases between them. Here the CDR3 reads CASSLADTQYF. The CDR3 nucleotides read TGCGCCAGCAGTCTCGCAGATACGCAGTATTTT.

The rearrangement uses TRBV6-5 and TRBJ2-3; 8 nucleotides match TRBD2. Trimming cost V 8 bases and J 3 bases; bases outside gene matches: 10. CDR1 MNHEY and CDR2 SVGAGI come from the germline V gene. The length of the CDR3 is 15 residues. The CDR3 region is CASGPGGVGTDTQYF. CDR3 nucleotide sequence: TGTGCCAGCGGCCCCGGGGGGGTCGGGACAGATACGCAGTATTTT.

The J gene is TRBJ2-3, the V gene TRBV24-1; 9 bases line up with TRBD1. The length of the CDR3 is 14 residues. Trimming at V came to 9 bases and at J to 4 bases, leaving 7 bases not matched to a gene. In germline, CDR1 is KGHDR, CDR2 SFDVKD. In DNA, the CDR3 is TGTGCCACCGATCCGGGACAGGGCGCAGATACGCAGTATTTT. Protein sequence: CATDPGQGADTQYF.

The chain links TRBV10-3 to TRBJ2-1, with a weak D call TRBD2 (6 bases). V was pared by 5 bases and J by 6 bases, with 11 bases between. Germline assignment: CDR1 ENHRY and CDR2 SYGVKD. The length of the CDR3 is 13 residues. CDR3: CAISRDSVNEQFF. The CDR3 coding sequence is TGTGCCATCAGTAGGGACTCCGTCAATGAGCAGTTCTTC.

This sequence joins TRBV5-1 and TRBJ2-1; TRBD2 agrees at 12 bases. The germline CDR1 and CDR2 sequences are SGHRS and YFSETQ. The CDR3 has 15 amino acids. The trim removed 0 bases at V and 8 bases at J, leaving 3 bases unmatched. The CDR3 reads CASSLVLAGGDEQFF. Here the CDR3 DNA reads TGCGCCAGCAGCTTGGTACTAGCGGGAGGTGATGAGCAGTTCTTC. Using reference TRBV5-1 and TRBJ2-1 for the parts outside the CDR3, the full variable domain is KAGVTQTPRYLIKTRGQQVTLSCSPISGHRSVSWYQQTPGQGLQFLFEYFSETQRNKGNFPGRFSGRQFSNSRSEMNVSTLELGDSALYLCASSLVLAGGDEQFFGPGTRLTVL.

The chain joins TRBV7-3 to TRBJ2-7; D might be TRBD1 (5 bases). This CDR3 is built from 14 residues. V lost 1 base and J lost 6, with 13 bases in between. Germline V lookup: CDR1 SGHTA, CDR2 FQGTGA. This CDR3 is CASSLIGQGGEQYF. As DNA, the CDR3 is TGTGCCAGCAGCTTAATTGGGCAGGGCGGCGAGCAGTACTTC. The full variable domain, in which reference TRBV7-3 and TRBJ2-7 provide the parts outside the CDR3, is GAGVSQTPSNKVTEKGKYVELRCDPISGHTALYWYRQSLGQGPEFLIYFQGTGAADDSGLPNDRFFAVRPEGSVSTLKIQRTERGDSAVYLCASSLIGQGGEQYFGPGTRLTVT.

The CDR3 coding sequence is TGCAGCGTTGAAGGGGACAGGGTTTCAGATACGCAGTATTTT. Amino acids: CSVEGDRVSDTQYF. The chain employs TRBV29-1 and TRBJ2-3; 9 nucleotides agree with TRBD1. CDR1 is SQVTM and CDR2 is ANQGSEA in the germline V gene. Unmatched junction bases numbered 3, after V lost 1 base and J lost 4 bases. The CDR3 totals 14 residues.

The chain joins TRBV28 to TRBJ2-1; TRBD2 is a possible D gene (5 bases). V was trimmed by 3 bases and J by 9 bases, leaving 15 bases between them. Germline V lookup: CDR1 MDHEN, CDR2 SYDVKM. This CDR3 comprises 14 residues. CDR3 in DNA: TGTGCCAGCAGTTTCCCGGGGTCCTCGGTTGAGCAGTTCTTC. Its protein product is CASSFPGSSVEQFF. The variable domain in full, completed from reference TRBV28 and TRBJ2-1, reads DVKVTQSSRYLVKRTGEKVFLECVQDMDHENMFWYRQDPGLGLRLIYFSYDVKMKEKGDIPEGYSVSREKKERFSLILESASTNQTSMYLCASSFPGSSVEQFFGPGTRLTVL.

The chain combines TRBV3-1 (or the pseudogene TRBV3-2) with TRBJ1-4; no reliable D call. Germline V CDR1 and CDR2: LGHDT, YNNKEL (reference sequence). CDR3 length: 15 residues. V gave up 1 base and J gave up 5 bases, with 11 bases separating them. The DNA of the CDR3 is TGTGCCAGCAGCCAAGGCCCACTAGGGAATGAAAAACTGTTTTTT. This codes for CASSQGPLGNEKLFF.

The J gene is TRBJ2-5, the V gene TRBV12-3 or TRBV12-4; TRBD2 agrees at 8 bases. Germline trimming cut 5 bases from V and 7 bases from J; bases unmatched to any gene: 6. This CDR3 contains 13 residues. The CDR3 DNA follows: TGTGCCAGCAGTCGGACTAGCCCCGGGACCCAGTACTTC. It codes for CASSRTSPGTQYF.

V gene TRBV5-1 combines with J gene TRBJ1-1, with D perhaps TRBD1 (5 bases). This CDR3 has 14 amino acids. Germline CDR1 and CDR2: SGHRS and YFSETQ. The V end was cut by 4 bases, the J end by 1 base, with 11 bases between. The chain's CDR3 is CASSPGHQNTEAFF. The CDR3 bases are TGCGCCAGCAGCCCTGGACACCAGAACACTGAAGCTTTCTTT.

The chain employs TRBV24-1 and TRBJ2-3, with 11 bases that match TRBD2. Per the germline V gene, CDR1 is KGHDR and CDR2 is SFDVKD. With V trimmed by 1 base and J by 0 bases, 11 bases remained unmatched. The CDR3 is 20 amino acids. DNA of the CDR3: TGTGCCACCAGTGATTTCGGGACTAGCGGCCTCACAACTAGCACAGATACGCAGTATTTT. Amino acid sequence: CATSDFGTSGLTTSTDTQYF.

This chain uses TRBV29-1 with TRBJ2-2; TRBD2 matches 10 bases. With 2 bases clipped from V and 6 bases from J, the junction kept 9 bases outside the gene matches. The CDR3 sequence is 16 residues long. Per the germline V gene, CDR1 is SQVTM and CDR2 is ANQGSEA. The CDR3 here is CSVERLAGVGAGELFF. CDR3 sequence (DNA): TGCAGCGTTGAACGGCTAGCGGGAGTAGGCGCCGGGGAGCTGTTTTTT.

The V and J genes are TRBV5-4 and TRBJ1-2; 9 bases match TRBD1. CDR3 size: 14 residues. Germline V gene data show CDR1 as SGHNT and CDR2 as YYREEE (reference sequence). Trimming cost V 0 bases and J 4 bases; bases outside gene matches: 1. The DNA for the CDR3 is TGTGCCAGCAGCTTGGGGACAGGGGTCTATGGCTACACCTTC. This codes for CASSLGTGVYGYTF.

V usage is TRBV19 and J usage is TRBJ2-3; TRBD2 aligns across 8 bases. Germline V gene sequence: CDR1 LNHDA, CDR2 SQIVND (reference sequence). This CDR3 comprises 16 residues. With V trimmed by 4 bases and J by 2 bases, 8 bases remained unmatched. CDR3 sequence reads: CASSTLGGGPTDTQYF. The CDR3 DNA is TGTGCCAGTAGTACTTTAGGCGGGGGGCCCACAGATACGCAGTATTTT. Full variable domain (remainder filled in from reference TRBV19 and TRBJ2-3): DGGITQSPKYLFRKEGQNVTLSCEQNLNHDAMYWYRQDPGQGLRLIYYSQIVNDFQKGDIAEGYSVSREKKESFPLTVTSAQKNPTAFYLCASSTLGGGPTDTQYFGPGTRLTVL.

The chain uses TRBV3-1 (or the pseudogene TRBV3-2) and TRBJ2-1; D possibly corresponds to TRBD2 (6 bases). This CDR3 region has 15 residues. Trimming shortened V by 3 bases and J by 5 bases, and 14 bases separated the two germline ends. Germline V lookup: CDR1 LGHDT, CDR2 YNNKEL (reference sequence). The CDR3: CASSQPGLEHNEQFF. The CDR3 coding sequence is TGTGCCAGCAGCCAGCCGGGACTGGAACACAATGAGCAGTTCTTC.

The chain has TRBV11-3 and TRBJ2-3; 10 bases fit TRBD2. V was clipped by 4 bases and J by 1 base; unmatched bases: 2. Per the germline V gene, CDR1 is SGHNT and CDR2 is YENEEA. The CDR3 loop spans 15 amino acids. CDR3 residues: CASSYTSGGTDTQYF. CDR3 in DNA: TGTGCCAGCAGCTACACTAGCGGGGGCACAGATACGCAGTATTTT.

The CDR3 region is CASSQDLAGGVNEQFF. CDR3 nucleotide sequence: TGTGCCAGCAGCCAAGATCTAGCGGGGGGCGTAAATGAGCAGTTCTTC. The chain joins TRBV3-1 (or the pseudogene TRBV3-2) to TRBJ2-1; 11 bases agree with TRBD2. The CDR3 is 16 residues long. The ends lost 0 bases at V and 7 bases at J; junction bases unmatched: 5. From germline, CDR1 is LGHDT and CDR2 YNNKEL (reference sequence).

This chain joins TRBV18 and TRBJ2-1; TRBD1 agrees at 8 bases. The CDR3 length is 15 residues. With V trimmed by 5 bases and J by 0 bases, 3 bases remained unmatched. From germline, CDR1 is KGHSH and CDR2 LQKENI. In nucleotides, the CDR3 is TGTGCCAGCTCATCCGACAGGGGCTCCTACAATGAGCAGTTCTTC. Its translation: CASSSDRGSYNEQFF.

This rearrangement joins TRBV5-6 to TRBJ1-4, with D possibly being TRBD1 (5 bases). This CDR3 is built from 12 residues. V lost 6 bases and J 8 bases, leaving 11 bases between the germline ends. Germline lookup yields CDR1 SGHDT and CDR2 YYEEEE. The CDR3 coding sequence is TGTGCCAGCACCCTGGGGCAGGAAAAACTGTTTTTT. Its protein is CASTLGQEKLFF.

The rearrangement uses TRBV9 and TRBJ1-5, with unresolved D. V lost 4 bases to trimming and J lost 4 bases, with 9 bases between them. The CDR3 has 13 residues. Germline lookup yields CDR1 SGDLS and CDR2 YYNGEE. The CDR3 sequence: CASSIGENQPQHF. In DNA, the CDR3 is TGTGCCAGCAGCATCGGAGAAAATCAGCCCCAGCATTTT.

J is TRBJ2-3 and V is TRBV7-9; 8 bases map to TRBD1. The CDR3 has 11 residues. With V trimmed by 8 bases and J by 13 bases, 8 bases remained unmatched. Germline V gene sequence: CDR1 SEHNR, CDR2 FQNEAQ (reference sequence). This chain's CDR3 is CASSRDRREYF. The CDR3 nucleotides are TGTGCCAGCTCCCGGGACAGGAGGGAGTATTTT.